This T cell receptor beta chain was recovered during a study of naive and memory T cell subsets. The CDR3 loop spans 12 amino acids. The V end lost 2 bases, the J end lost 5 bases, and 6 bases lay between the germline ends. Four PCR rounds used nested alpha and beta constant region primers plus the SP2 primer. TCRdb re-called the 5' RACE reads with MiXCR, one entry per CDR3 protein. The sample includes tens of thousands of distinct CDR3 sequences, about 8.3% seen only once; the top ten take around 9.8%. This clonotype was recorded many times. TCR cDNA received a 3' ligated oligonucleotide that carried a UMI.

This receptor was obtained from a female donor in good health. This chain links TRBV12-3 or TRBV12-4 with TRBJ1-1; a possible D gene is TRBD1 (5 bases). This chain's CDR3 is CASSLWGTEAFF. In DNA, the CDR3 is TGTGCCAGCAGTTTATGGGGGACTGAAGCTTTCTTT.